These 24 T cell receptor beta chains were all obtained from the same sample, sequenced in a study of blood T cell repertoires in COVID-19. Some clones are missing from TCRdb's copy, which holds only in-frame ones; the method was immunoSEQ multiplex PCR. In the table there are about 200,000 clones, over 70% of which are singletons. Sequencing was carried out using peripheral blood. The receptors derive from a woman between 70 and 85 years old with acute or convalescent COVID-19.

The genes are TRBV2 and TRBJ2-3, with a tentative D call TRBD2 (6 bases). Trimming left V 9 bases short and J 1 base short, with 14 bases between. The CDR3 is 14 amino acids. CDR1 is SNHLY and CDR2 is FYNNEI in the germline V gene. The CDR3 sequence: CARRGASGTDTQYF. The CDR3 DNA reads TGTGCCAGAAGAGGGGCTAGCGGCACAGATACGCAGTATTTT.

Concerning this clone: Other DNA sequences from this sample encode an identical CDR3 as well. The rearrangement uses TRBV5-6 and TRBJ1-2, with unresolved D. CDR3 length: 13 amino acids. Trimming stripped 0 bases from V and 8 bases from J, with 11 bases between. The V gene's germline CDR1 is SGHDT and CDR2 YYEEEE. The CDR3 region is CASSLGEGRGYTF. DNA for the CDR3: TGTGCCAGCAGCTTGGGGGAGGGTCGGGGCTACACCTTC.

The rearrangement joins TRBV7-6 to TRBJ1-1, with a possible D match to TRBD1 (5 bases). The CDR3 spans 13 residues. Per germline, CDR1 SGHVS and CDR2 FNYEAQ. V was pared by 1 base and J by 6 bases, with 9 bases between. CDR3: CASSLVGEAEAFF. The CDR3 nucleotides read TGTGCCAGCAGCTTAGTAGGGGAGGCTGAAGCTTTCTTT. Filled out from reference TRBV7-6 and TRBJ1-1, the complete variable domain reads GAGVSQSPRYKVTKRGQDVALRCDPISGHVSLYWYRQALGQGPEFLTYFNYEAQQDKSGLPNDRFSAERPEGSISTLTIQRTEQRDSAMYRCASSLVGEAEAFFGQGTRLTVV.

This sequence joins TRBV2 and TRBJ1-5; the D is unclear. V was clipped by 3 bases and J by 2 bases, with 8 bases between them. Per germline, CDR1 SNHLY and CDR2 FYNNEI. This CDR3 has 14 residues. CDR3 sequence: CASSDSFGNQPQHF. Written as DNA, the CDR3 is TGTGCCAGCAGTGACAGTTTCGGCAATCAGCCCCAGCATTTT.

The chain couples TRBV2 to TRBJ1-2; tentatively, D is TRBD1 (5 bases). This CDR3 has 13 amino acids. Trimming shortened V by 6 bases and J by 4 bases, and 12 bases separated the two germline ends. Germline V gene sequence: CDR1 SNHLY, CDR2 FYNNEI. The CDR3 DNA reads TGTGCCAGCAGGGTAGACAGCTCCTATGGCTACACCTTC. The encoded protein is CASRVDSSYGYTF.

This clone has only a few counts. V usage is TRBV30 and J usage is TRBJ1-2; D may be TRBD1 (5 bases). V was clipped by 0 bases and J by 10 bases, with 9 bases between them. CDR1 is GTSNPN and CDR2 is SVGIG in the germline V gene (reference sequence). The CDR3 spans 11 residues. The CDR3 protein is CAWSVQGHYTF. CDR3 in DNA: TGTGCCTGGAGTGTGCAGGGCCACTACACCTTC.

This chain links TRBV5-1 with TRBJ2-7; no definite D call. The length of the CDR3 is 14 residues. Germline V lookup: CDR1 SGHRS, CDR2 YFSETQ. V dropped 2 bases and J dropped 3 bases, with 12 bases sitting between them. The CDR3 sequence: CASSLMPTNYEQYF. In DNA, the CDR3 is TGCGCCAGCAGCTTAATGCCCACAAACTACGAGCAGTACTTC.

J is TRBJ2-2 and V is TRBV7-6, with 8 bases that match TRBD2. CDR3 length: 16 residues. Trimming at V came to 5 bases and at J to 7 bases, leaving 12 bases not matched to a gene. Looked up from germline, CDR1 is SGHVS and CDR2 is FNYEAQ. In DNA, the CDR3 is TGTGCCAGCAGCATACGAGCACGGGAGGGTGTCGGGGAGCTGTTTTTT. It yields the protein CASSIRAREGVGELFF.

This chain links TRBV7-2 with TRBJ1-5; TRBD1 is a possible D gene (6 bases). V was shortened by 5 bases and J by 7 bases, with 12 bases between the two germline ends. CDR3 length: 13 residues. From germline, CDR1 is SGHTA and CDR2 FQGNSA. The CDR3 here is CASSADRFQPQHF. The CDR3 coding sequence is TGTGCCAGCAGCGCGGACAGATTCCAGCCCCAGCATTTT.

The chain has TRBV21-1 and TRBJ1-5; the tabulated D call, TRBD1, remains unverified against the DNA. TRBV21-1 has pseudogene status. This CDR3 has 16 amino acids. Here the CDR3 DNA reads TGTGCCAGCCGCCCACAGGGTCGCTATAGCAATCAGCCCCAGCATTTT. As protein: CASRPQGRYSNQPQHF.

The chain is built from TRBV6-5 and TRBJ2-5, with D hard to call. Between the trimmed V and J ends, which lost 6 bases and 3 bases, there was a span of 11 bases. From germline, CDR1 is MNHEY and CDR2 SVGAGI. CDR3 size: 13 residues. The CDR3 protein is CASSWQVKETQYF. In DNA form, the CDR3 reads TGTGCCAGCAGCTGGCAGGTTAAAGAGACCCAGTACTTC.

The V and J genes are TRBV5-6 and TRBJ1-2; D gene unclear. The V end lost 0 bases, the J end lost 2 bases, and 11 bases lay between the germline ends. The CDR3 consists of 15 residues. Germline V CDR1 and CDR2: SGHDT, YYEEEE. CDR3 residues: CASSLAVLGNYGYTF. CDR3 DNA: TGTGCCAGCAGCTTGGCCGTGTTGGGCAACTATGGCTACACCTTC.

This clone has only a few counts. The CDR3 DNA reads TGTGCCAGCAGTTTAATCGGCGGGAACACCGGGGAGCTGTTTTTT. Its translation is CASSLIGGNTGELFF. The genes are TRBV28 and TRBJ2-2; D is uncertain. There are 15 residues in the CDR3. CDR1 is MDHEN, CDR2 SYDVKM, per germline. V was trimmed by 2 bases and J by 1 base, leaving 8 bases between them.

The rearrangement uses TRBV28 and TRBJ2-7; D is ambiguous. Trimming left V 5 bases short and J 4 bases short, with 9 bases between. The germline gives CDR1 MDHEN, CDR2 SYDVKM. CDR3 length equals 12 residues. The DNA for the CDR3 is TGTGCCAGCAGTGCTCAGGCTTACGAGCAGTACTTC. Encoded protein: CASSAQAYEQYF.

The rearrangement links TRBV30 to TRBJ2-7, with 9 bases aligning to TRBD1. The V and J ends lost 7 bases and 6 bases, in that order; junction bases with no gene match: 7. Germline CDR1 is GTSNPN and CDR2 is SVGIG (reference sequence). This CDR3 has 12 residues. The CDR3: CAFKQGAAEQYF. Here the CDR3 DNA reads TGTGCCTTTAAACAGGGGGCGGCCGAGCAGTACTTC. Supplemented by reference TRBV30 and TRBJ2-7, the full variable domain reads SQTIHQWPATLVQPVGSPLSLECTVEGTSNPNLYWYRQAAGRGLQLLFYSVGIGQISSEVPQNLSASRPQDRQFILSSKKLLLSDSGFYLCAFKQGAAEQYFGPGTRLTVT.

Concerning this clone itself: Germline and junction disagree at one end, which may indicate a read error. This chain links TRBV5-4 with TRBJ2-3, with TRBD2 matching over 14 bases. The V gene's germline CDR1 is SGHNT and CDR2 YYREEE (reference sequence). This CDR3 has 16 amino acids. The CDR3, as DNA: TGTGCCAGCAGATTGGGACTAGCGGGAGTTACAGATACGCAGTATTTT. It specifies CASRLGLAGVTDTQYF. The whole variable domain, filled in from reference TRBV5-4 and TRBJ2-3, reads ETGVTQSPTHLIKTRGQQVTLRCSSQSGHNTVSWYQQALGQGPQFIFQYYREEENGRGNFPPRFSGLQFPNYSSELNVNALELDDSALYLCASRLGLAGVTDTQYFGPGTRLTVL.

The V gene is TRBV5-1, the J gene TRBJ2-7; 7 nucleotides agree with TRBD1. V shed 0 bases and J 4 bases; nucleotides not matched to a gene: 10. CDR1 is SGHRS, CDR2 YFSETQ, per germline. This CDR3 contains 16 residues. DNA for the CDR3: TGCGCCAGCAGCTTGGCCTTACAGGGGCGATGGTACGAGCAGTACTTC. Protein: CASSLALQGRWYEQYF.

A few counts support this clone. The chain uses TRBV3-1 (or the pseudogene TRBV3-2) and TRBJ1-6; D perhaps matches TRBD1 (5 bases). The CDR3 has 16 residues. V was cut by 1 base and J by 10 bases, with 17 bases left in between. Germline V lookup: CDR1 LGHDT, CDR2 YNNKEL (reference sequence). In nucleotides, the CDR3 is TGTGCCAGCAGCCAAGGAGGGGCCGGCGGGGGGTCACCCCTCCACTTT. Amino acids: CASSQGGAGGGSPLHF.

The rearrangement joins TRBV20-1 to TRBJ2-1; 10 bases map to TRBD2. Unmatched junction bases numbered 8, after V lost 3 bases and J lost 0 bases. Germline assignment: CDR1 DFQATT and CDR2 SNEGSKA (reference sequence). CDR3 size: 17 residues. CDR3 sequence reads: CSASSGTSESSYNEQFF. In nucleotides, the CDR3 is TGCAGTGCTAGTTCCGGGACTAGCGAGAGCTCCTACAATGAGCAGTTCTTC.

The chain uses TRBV28 and TRBJ1-1; TRBD1 agrees at 7 bases. V was pared by 8 bases and J by 1 base, with 7 bases of the junction left unmatched. CDR1 and CDR2 from the germline V gene are MDHEN and SYDVKM. This CDR3 is 14 amino acids long. CDR3 sequence (DNA): TGTGCCAGCCACACCGGGACAGCGAACACTGAAGCTTTCTTT. Protein: CASHTGTANTEAFF.

The V and J genes are TRBV27 and TRBJ1-6; possible D gene TRBD1, 6 bases. The CDR3 is 13 residues long. V was pared by 2 bases and J by 9 bases, with 8 bases between. Germline CDR1 is MNHEY and CDR2 is SMNVEV (reference sequence). This CDR3 reads CASSLNRASPLHF. As DNA, the CDR3 is TGTGCCAGCAGTTTAAACAGGGCTTCACCCCTCCACTTT.

The chain employs TRBV20-1 and TRBJ2-5; D remains ambiguous. The CDR3 has 14 amino acids. Trimming took 3 bases from V and 2 from J, leaving 13 bases between them. CDR1 and CDR2 (germline): DFQATT, SNEGSKA (reference sequence). The CDR3 spells CSASTQIQQETQYF. For the CDR3, the DNA is TGCAGTGCTAGTACCCAGATCCAACAAGAGACCCAGTACTTC.

This chain uses TRBV12-3 or TRBV12-4 with TRBJ1-2; a possible D gene is TRBD1 (5 bases). The CDR3 spans 12 residues. Trimming removed 2 bases at V and 6 bases at J, with 7 bases between. In DNA, the CDR3 is TGTGCCAGCAGTTTATGGGGGGATGGCTACACCTTC. Translation: CASSLWGDGYTF.

The chain is built from TRBV5-6 and TRBJ1-6, with TRBD1 matching 8 bases. J was trimmed by 7 bases and V by 4 bases; bases with no gene match: 13. The CDR3 loop spans 17 amino acids. From germline, CDR1 is SGHDT and CDR2 YYEEEE. The CDR3 DNA reads TGTGCCAGCAGCCCTAAGGACAGGGTGGGGAGGAATTCACCCCTCCACTTT. Translated, it gives CASSPKDRVGRNSPLHF.